This TCR beta chain came from a study of shared clonotypes between healthy human individuals. This clone was seen ten or more times. Its antigen is currently unknown. Trimming removed 3 bases from V and 10 bases from J, with 19 bases in between. The length of the CDR3 is 15 residues. The germline CDR1 and CDR2 sequences are SGHDN and FVKESK. Study results and caveats: Unshared clonotypes carried lower generation probabilities than those common to all four donors.

The method was immunoSEQ multiplex PCR; TCRdb's version includes in-frame clones alone and lacks a portion of them. Of some 360,000 clones listed, roughly 80% are singletons. Sequencing was performed on memory CD4+ T cells sorted from blood. The subset denotes: CD45RA-negative fraction. The TCR originated in a man under 40 in good health. The rearrangement links TRBV14 to TRBJ2-1; D may be TRBD1 (6 bases). The CDR3 region is CASSQRPTGGGEQFF. The DNA for the CDR3 is TGTGCCAGCAGCCAGCGGCCGACAGGAGGAGGCGAGCAGTTCTTC.